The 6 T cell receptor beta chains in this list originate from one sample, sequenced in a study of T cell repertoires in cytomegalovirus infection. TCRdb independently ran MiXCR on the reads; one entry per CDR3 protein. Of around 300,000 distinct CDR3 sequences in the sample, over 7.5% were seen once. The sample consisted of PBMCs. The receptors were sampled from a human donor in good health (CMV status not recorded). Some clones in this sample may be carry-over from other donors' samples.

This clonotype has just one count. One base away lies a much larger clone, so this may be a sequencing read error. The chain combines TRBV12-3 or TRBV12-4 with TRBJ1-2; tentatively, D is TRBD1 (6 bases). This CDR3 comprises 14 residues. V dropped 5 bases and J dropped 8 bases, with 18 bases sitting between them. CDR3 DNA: TGTGCCAGCAGTGGGACAAGGGGAGGAGAGGGCTACACCTTC. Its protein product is CASSGTRGGEGYTF.

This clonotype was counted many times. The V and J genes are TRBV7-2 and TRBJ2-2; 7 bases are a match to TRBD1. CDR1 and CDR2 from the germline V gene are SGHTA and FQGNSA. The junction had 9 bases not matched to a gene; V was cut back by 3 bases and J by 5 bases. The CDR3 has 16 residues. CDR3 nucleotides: TGTGCCAGCAGCTTGGGAGTGGGGACAGTAACCGGGGAGCTGTTTTTT. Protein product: CASSLGVGTVTGELFF.

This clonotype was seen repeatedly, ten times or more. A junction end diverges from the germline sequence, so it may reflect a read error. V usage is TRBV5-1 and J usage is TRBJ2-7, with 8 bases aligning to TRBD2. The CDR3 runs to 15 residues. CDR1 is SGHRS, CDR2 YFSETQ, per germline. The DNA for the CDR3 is TGTGCCAGCAGCTTAACTAGCGGCAGCTCCTACGAGCAGTACTTC. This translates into CASSLTSGSSYEQYF.

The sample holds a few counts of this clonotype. CDR3 residues: CASSSWTDRYGYTF. CDR3 DNA sequence: TGTGCCAGCAGCTCCTGGACGGACCGATATGGCTACACCTTC. The rearrangement links TRBV7-9 to TRBJ1-2; D remains ambiguous. Trimming removed 4 bases from V and 5 bases from J, with 14 bases in between. Germline assignment: CDR1 SEHNR and CDR2 FQNEAQ (reference sequence). CDR3 size: 14 residues. The full variable domain, completed using reference TRBV7-9 and TRBJ1-2, is DTGVSQNPRHKITKRGQNVTFRCDPISEHNRLYWYRQTLGQGPEFLTYFQNEAQLEKSRLLSDRFSAERPKGSFSTLEIQRTEQGDSAMYLCASSSWTDRYGYTFGSGTRLTVV.

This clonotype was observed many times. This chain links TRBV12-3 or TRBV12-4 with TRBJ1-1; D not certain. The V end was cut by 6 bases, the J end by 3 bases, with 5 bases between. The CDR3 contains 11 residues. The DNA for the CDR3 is TGTGCCAGCAGCTCTCACACTGAAGCTTTCTTT. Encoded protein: CASSSHTEAFF.

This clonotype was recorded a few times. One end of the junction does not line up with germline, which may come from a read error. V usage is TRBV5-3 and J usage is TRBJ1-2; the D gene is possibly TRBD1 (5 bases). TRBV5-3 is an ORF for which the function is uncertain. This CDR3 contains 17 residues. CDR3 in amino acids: CASSLDAGTALLSGYTF. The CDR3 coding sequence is TGTGCCAGCAGCTTGGATGCCGGGACGGCGCTCCTATCAGGCTACACCTTC.